These 30 T cell receptor beta chains were all obtained from the same sample, sequenced in a study of CD8 T cells in ankylosing spondylitis (dated by TCRdb to the late 2010s). General study outcomes and caveats: Blood from ankylosing spondylitis patients appeared to be characterized by a TCR beta motif composed of under ten highly homologous amino acid variants.

Library preparation used 5' RACE. Sequenced using an Illumina HiSeq 2500. The public reads were quality trimmed at Q25 with fastp and then assembled into clones with MiXCR by TCRdb, keeping productive beta chains. Merged by CDR3 protein, the rows form single entries marked with the most common genes and DNA. The sample table records roughly 450,000 distinct CDR3 sequences; 25% to 30% of these occur just once. The ten largest clonotypes hold about 0.92% of the sample. No antigen is known for these receptors. The sequencing input was blood, either unsorted or a sorted T cell fraction (not recorded which). The origin of the receptors is a male donor with ankylosing spondylitis.

The V call is TRBV20-1, the J call TRBJ2-1; 9 bases are shared with TRBD1. Germline V lookup: CDR1 DFQATT, CDR2 SNEGSKA (reference sequence). This CDR3 is 14 amino acids long. After removal of 6 bases from V and 4 bases from J, the junction contained 7 bases not matched to a gene. DNA for the CDR3: TGCAGTGCCAGATCACAGGGGGCTTACAATGAGCAGTTCTTC. As protein: CSARSQGAYNEQFF.

This clonotype has only a few counts. The V and J genes are TRBV11-2 and TRBJ2-7, with 7 bases matching TRBD2. This CDR3 spans 13 amino acids. V shed 1 base and J 8 bases; nucleotides not matched to a gene: 5. CDR1 is SGHAT and CDR2 is FQNNGV in the germline V gene. CDR3 region: CASSLGASGQQYF. CDR3 coding DNA: TGTGCCAGCAGCTTAGGGGCTAGCGGACAGCAGTACTTC.

The rearrangement uses TRBV3-1 and TRBJ1-4; D is possibly TRBD1 (6 bases). CDR3 size: 15 residues. V lost 0 bases, J lost 8 bases, and 13 bases lay in between. Per germline, CDR1 LGHDT and CDR2 YNNKEL (reference sequence). The CDR3 bases are TGTGCCAGCAGCCAAGAATTGGGGGGCGGCGAAAAACTGTTTTTT. Translation gives CASSQELGGGEKLFF.

The chain carries TRBV7-7 and TRBJ2-5, with 9 bases lining up with TRBD2. J was trimmed by 5 bases and V by 3 bases; bases with no gene match: 7. Germline loops: CDR1 SSHAT, CDR2 FNYEAQ (reference sequence). This CDR3 comprises 15 residues. Here the CDR3 DNA reads TGTGCCAGCAGCTTGGGTAGCGGGAGTATGGAGACCCAGTACTTC. Encoded protein: CASSLGSGSMETQYF.

This clonotype showed up just a few times. This sequence joins TRBV18 and TRBJ1-6; a weak D match, TRBD1 (6 bases). Trimming removed 2 bases from V and 8 bases from J, with 13 bases in between. This CDR3 spans 15 amino acids. Germline CDR1 reads KGHSH; CDR2 reads LQKENI. CDR3 sequence (DNA): TGTGCCAGCTCACCAGGTACAGGGACGGATTCACCCCTCCACTTT. Translation gives CASSPGTGTDSPLHF. Together with reference TRBV18 and TRBJ1-6, the CDR3 gives the full variable domain: NAGVMQNPRHLVRRRGQEARLRCSPMKGHSHVYWYRQLPEEGLKFMVYLQKENIIDESGMPKERFSAEFPKEGPSILRIQQVVRGDSAAYFCASSPGTGTDSPLHFGNGTRLTVT.

This clonotype was seen a handful of times. V gene TRBV20-1 combines with J gene TRBJ2-7; D not resolved. The CDR3 sequence is 13 residues long. CDR1 and CDR2 from the germline V gene are DFQATT and SNEGSKA (reference sequence). Trimming took 6 bases from V and 2 from J, leaving 14 bases between them. This chain's CDR3 is CSAPEHPPYEQYF. CDR3 bases: TGCAGTGCCCCTGAGCATCCTCCCTACGAGCAGTACTTC.

The chain is built from TRBV20-1 and TRBJ2-3; 13 positions match TRBD2. The CDR3 loop spans 16 amino acids. Germline CDR1 is DFQATT and CDR2 is SNEGSKA (reference sequence). Unmatched junction bases numbered 7, after V lost 3 bases and J lost 4 bases. As DNA, the CDR3 is TGCAGTGCTAGGGGGGGACTAGCGGGAATCGCAGATACGCAGTATTTT. As protein: CSARGGLAGIADTQYF.

This clonotype was seen more than once but under ten times. The V gene is TRBV4-2, the J gene TRBJ1-1; 9 positions agree with TRBD1. CDR1 and CDR2 from the germline V gene are LGHNA and YNFKEQ. J was trimmed by 4 bases and V by 3 bases; bases with no gene match: 6. The CDR3 runs to 15 residues. CDR3 nucleotide sequence: TGTGCCAGCAGCCACGGACAGGGGTCGTTCACTGAAGCTTTCTTT. Amino acids: CASSHGQGSFTEAFF.

The chain recombines TRBV5-6 with TRBJ2-7; 9 bases are a match to TRBD1. Germline assignment: CDR1 SGHDT and CDR2 YYEEEE. The CDR3 is made up of 15 amino acids. J was trimmed by 4 bases and V by 4 bases; bases with no gene match: 9. The CDR3 bases are TGTGCCAGCAGCGAAACCGGGACAGGGCAGTACGAGCAGTACTTC. Translated, it gives CASSETGTGQYEQYF.

V is TRBV10-3 and J is TRBJ2-1; D gene uncertain. Trimming took 3 bases from V and 10 from J, leaving 16 bases between them. This CDR3 comprises 14 residues. In germline, CDR1 is ENHRY, CDR2 SYGVKD. The CDR3 here is CAISELEAGGEQFF. CDR3 coding DNA: TGTGCCATCAGTGAATTAGAGGCAGGCGGAGAGCAGTTCTTC.

The rearrangement uses TRBV20-1 and TRBJ1-5; TRBD1 agrees at 9 bases. The CDR3 totals 11 residues. The V segment lost 6 bases and the J segment 10 bases; nucleotides outside the gene matches: 4. CDR1 DFQATT and CDR2 SNEGSKA come from the germline V gene (reference sequence). CDR3 in amino acids: CSAQGQGPQHF. The CDR3 DNA reads TGCAGTGCCCAGGGACAGGGTCCCCAGCATTTT.

This clonotype was seen a few times. The V gene is TRBV7-9, the J gene TRBJ2-7; no clear D. Germline assignment: CDR1 SEHNR and CDR2 FQNEAQ (reference sequence). The CDR3 extends over 15 amino acids. V lost 4 bases to trimming and J lost 2 bases, with 15 bases between them. The chain's CDR3 is CASSYGGVETYEQYV. CDR3 in DNA: TGTGCCAGCAGCTACGGTGGAGTAGAGACCTACGAGCAGTACGTC.

V gene TRBV21-1 combines with J gene TRBJ1-1; the DNA was not compared with TRBD1, the D call given in the table. TRBV21-1 has pseudogene status. The CDR3 length is 11 residues. CDR3 bases: TGTGCCAGCAGCACCCGGACAGAAGCTTTCTTT. It is translated as CASSTRTEAFF.

The gene calls are TRBV4-1 and TRBJ2-7; 11 bases agree with TRBD1. Trimming removed 3 bases from V and 6 bases from J; junction bases left unmatched: 7. The CDR3 is 15 residues long. The V gene's germline CDR1 is MGHRA and CDR2 YSYEKL. Written as DNA, the CDR3 is TGCGCCAGCAGCCACTCCGGGACAGGGGGAACCGAGCAGTACTTC. Translating gives CASSHSGTGGTEQYF.

This clonotype was detected only a few times. The CDR3 DNA follows: TGCAGTGCTTCCGGATTAGGGGGCAGTTACGACACTGAAGCTTTCTTT. Its translation is CSASGLGGSYDTEAFF. The V and J genes are TRBV20-1 and TRBJ1-1; 7 bases fit TRBD1. The CDR3 consists of 16 residues. Germline CDR1 reads DFQATT; CDR2 reads SNEGSKA (reference sequence). Unmatched junction bases numbered 15, after V lost 5 bases and J lost 3 bases.

V and J are TRBV3-1 and TRBJ1-2, with unresolved D. The germline V and J ends were trimmed by 1 base and 5 bases, with 11 bases remaining between them. CDR1 and CDR2 from the germline V gene are LGHDT and YNNKEL (reference sequence). The CDR3 covers 14 residues. The CDR3 sequence: CASSQGPRHYGYTF. As DNA, the CDR3 is TGTGCCAGCAGCCAAGGGCCTCGACATTATGGCTACACCTTC.

The rearrangement uses TRBV2 and TRBJ2-1; D is possibly TRBD2 (5 bases). From germline, CDR1 is SNHLY and CDR2 FYNNEI. The CDR3 extends over 14 amino acids. Trimming stripped 7 bases from V and 0 bases from J, with 10 bases between. The CDR3 loop reads CASMGSGSYNEQFF. In DNA form, the CDR3 reads TGTGCCAGCATGGGCAGCGGCTCCTACAATGAGCAGTTCTTC.

This chain uses TRBV20-1 with TRBJ2-7; 7 nucleotides match TRBD1. Unmatched junction bases numbered 9, after V lost 4 bases and J lost 3 bases. Germline CDR1 is DFQATT and CDR2 is SNEGSKA (reference sequence). The CDR3 length is 14 residues. CDR3 protein: CSAKRGDRYYEQYF. The DNA of the CDR3 is TGCAGTGCTAAAAGAGGGGACAGATACTACGAGCAGTACTTC.

This clonotype was seen many times. The chain employs TRBV5-1 and TRBJ2-3, with 8 positions matching TRBD2. Germline CDR1 and CDR2: SGHRS and YFSETQ. This CDR3 has 15 amino acids. With 4 bases clipped from V and 0 bases from J, the junction kept 4 bases outside the gene matches. DNA for the CDR3: TGCGCCAGCAGCCCTGGACTAGCTAGCACAGATACGCAGTATTTT. Amino acids: CASSPGLASTDTQYF.

The CDR3 bases are TGCAGTGAAAGGTCCCCAAGCACAGATACGCAGTATTTT. It translates to CSERSPSTDTQYF. The chain uses TRBV20-1 and TRBJ2-3, with D unresolved. The germline CDR1 and CDR2 sequences are DFQATT and SNEGSKA (reference sequence). The CDR3 runs 13 residues. The V end was cut by 7 bases, the J end by 0 bases, with 11 bases between.

A few counts support this clonotype. J is TRBJ2-7 and V is TRBV15, with 8 bases matching TRBD1. The V gene end was trimmed by 7 bases and the J gene end by 3 bases; junction bases not matched to a gene: 8. CDR3 size: 14 residues. Germline CDR1 LNHNV, CDR2 YYDKDF (reference sequence). CDR3 coding DNA: TGTGCCACCAAAACGGACAGGGTAAGCTACGAGCAGTACTTC. Its protein is CATKTDRVSYEQYF. The whole variable domain, filled in from reference TRBV15 and TRBJ2-7, reads DAMVIQNPRYQVTQFGKPVTLSCSQTLNHNVMYWYQQKSSQAPKLLFHYYDKDFNNEADTPDNFQSRRPNTSFCFLDIRSPGLGDTAMYLCATKTDRVSYEQYFGPGTRLTVT.

This chain connects TRBV20-1 to TRBJ1-2; 8 bases match TRBD1. The CDR3 contains 13 residues. Trimming took 5 bases from V and 4 from J; bases not matched to a gene: 6. Germline values: CDR1 DFQATT, CDR2 SNEGSKA (reference sequence). In DNA, the CDR3 is TGCAGTGCTGCGACAGGGGACCTCTATGGCTACACCTTC. It translates to CSAATGDLYGYTF.

This clonotype has only a few counts. This rearrangement joins TRBV6-1 to TRBJ2-1; 8 bases are shared with TRBD2. The ends lost 10 bases at V and 4 bases at J; junction bases unmatched: 9. Germline V gene lookup returns CDR1 MNHNS and CDR2 SASEGT. The CDR3 is 14 residues long. CDR3 bases: TGTGCCACCATGAGCGGGAGTCCTTACAATGAGCAGTTCTTC. It codes for CATMSGSPYNEQFF.

This clonotype occurred many times. The junction departs from the called germline gene at one end, perhaps through a read error. The chain uses TRBV12-3 or TRBV12-4 and TRBJ2-3; no definite D call. This CDR3 region has 14 residues. The CDR3 nucleotides read TGTGCCAGCAGCTTAGACGCTAGCACAGATACGCAGTATTTT. Its protein is CASSLDASTDTQYF.

CDR3 region: CSARTVLEAFF. CDR3 coding DNA: TGCAGTGCTAGGACAGTTCTTGAAGCTTTCTTT. This chain joins TRBV20-1 and TRBJ1-1; a possible D gene is TRBD1 (5 bases). Germline-derived CDR1 and CDR2 are DFQATT and SNEGSKA (reference sequence). The V and J ends lost 3 bases and 7 bases respectively, with 9 bases between them. The CDR3 runs 11 residues.

This clonotype was found many times. The CDR3 coding sequence is TGTGCCAGCAGCCTGAGCGGAGACTACAATGAGCAGTTCTTC. It specifies CASSLSGDYNEQFF. The chain joins TRBV11-2 to TRBJ2-1; possibly TRBD2 for D (5 bases). The CDR3 runs to 14 residues. Germline V gives CDR1 SGHAT, CDR2 FQNNGV. V was shortened by 5 bases and J by 3 bases, with 11 bases between the two germline ends.

The rearrangement uses TRBV5-6 and TRBJ1-6; 7 nucleotides match TRBD1. The CDR3 covers 16 residues. From germline, CDR1 is SGHDT and CDR2 YYEEEE. V shed 3 bases, J shed 8 bases, and the junction held 11 bases outside the gene matches. CDR3 nucleotide sequence: TGTGCCAGCAGCTGGGACAGAGGAGGTTCCGATTCACCCCTCCACTTT. The encoded protein is CASSWDRGGSDSPLHF.

This clonotype appeared a few times. This chain links TRBV30 with TRBJ2-1; 9 bases match TRBD1. The CDR3 spans 14 residues. The germline gives CDR1 GTSNPN, CDR2 SVGIG (reference sequence). V shed 2 bases and J 15 bases; nucleotides not matched to a gene: 14. The CDR3 protein is CAWSSGTGQLDAFF. The CDR3 region has the DNA TGTGCCTGGAGTTCCGGGACAGGGCAGTTGGATGCGTTCTTC.

V is TRBV20-1 and J is TRBJ2-1, with D perhaps TRBD2 (6 bases). This CDR3 region has 15 residues. Trimming took 5 bases from V and 1 from J, leaving 15 bases between them. Germline loops: CDR1 DFQATT, CDR2 SNEGSKA (reference sequence). CDR3 sequence: CSADLADPSYNEQFF. The CDR3 nucleotides read TGCAGTGCTGACTTAGCGGACCCATCCTACAATGAGCAGTTCTTC.

Only a few counts were recorded for this clonotype. V and J are TRBV24-1 and TRBJ1-1; the D is unclear. Germline lookup yields CDR1 KGHDR and CDR2 SFDVKD. The CDR3 is made up of 13 amino acids. V shed 5 bases and J shed 5 bases, with 11 bases lying between them. CDR3 nucleotide sequence: TGTGCCACCAGTGTTGCCGGAGGGACTGAAGCTTTCTTT. It yields the protein CATSVAGGTEAFF.